The sequence of this TCR beta chain was determined in a study of response to subunit inactivated influenza vaccine. Study-level points and caveats: The authors suggested that few new T cells are recruited per seasonal influenza vaccination.

TCRdb re-derived calls from the RT-PCR reads in MiXCR, one entry per CDR3 protein. The sample lists 500,000 to 700,000 distinct CDR3 sequences, under 30% occurring once. A remark on this clonotype: Its antigen remains unidentified.

The ends lost 0 bases at V and 6 bases at J; junction bases unmatched: 6. In germline, CDR1 is SGHRS, CDR2 YFSETQ. The CDR3 length is 14 residues. These data also featured in a second study, about T cells expressing NK-cell markers. That investigation notes: 5'RACE template switching with UMIs generated TCR beta cDNA. Sorted CD3+CD56+NKG2C+, CD3+CD56+NKG2C- and CD3+CD56-NKG2C+ T-cell subsets were beta-chain profiled. Of eight sequenced donors, seven were HCMV-seropositive and one HCMV-seronegative.

The chain carries TRBV5-1 and TRBJ2-7, with 7 bases lining up with TRBD1. This sequence originates from a man aged 45-65 years who received an inactivated influenza vaccine. Specimen: CD4+ T cells sorted from PBMCs, collected approximately 13 days after vaccination. This CDR3 reads CASSLDRGTGEQYF. The CDR3 bases are TGCGCCAGCAGCTTGGACAGGGGCACCGGCGAGCAGTACTTC.